One T cell receptor (beta chain) is described in this entry. What it binds is unknown. At one end the junction does not follow the germline gene, possibly because of a read error. Amplification of TCR alpha and beta CDR3 regions from RNA used iRepertoire nested multiplex PCR. TCRdb called the multiplex PCR reads again in MiXCR, with one record for every CDR3 protein. The profile shows roughly 120,000 distinct CDR3 sequences, 20% to 25% of them singletons. The sample is drawn from a study of glioma-infiltrating T cells. Study-wide results and caveats: Gliomas, especially low-grade, showed above-expected tissue-blood divergence; non-neoplastic patients showed below. Only very few CDR3 sequences appeared in both tissue and blood.

What was sequenced was glioma tissue, nonneoplastic brain tissue, or PBMCs (not recorded which). The sequence was collected from a human donor with low-grade glioma or glioblastoma, undergoing nonglioma brain surgery, or in good health (not recorded which).

The CDR3 protein is CARSPSRVANTGELFF. DNA for the CDR3: TGTGCCAGAAGCCCATCACGGGTCGCGAACACAGGGGAGCTGTTTTTT. V usage is TRBV6-1 and J usage is TRBJ2-2, with no clear D. The CDR3 is 16 residues long. The germline CDR1 and CDR2 sequences are MNHNS and SASEGT.